One sample yielded the 6 T cell receptor beta chains listed below, sequenced in a study of vaccination effects on CD4 cells after COVID-19. Assay: immunoSEQ multiplex PCR; the TCRdb copy retains only in-frame clones and omits some. The data hold 20,000 to 25,000 clones, with roughly 80% observed a single time. Using viral peptide pools, the ViraFEST assay grew out antigen-specific CD4+ T cells prior to sequencing. Cells that had been cultured for less than 13 days were the source of isolated CD4+ T cells. Neither prior SARS-CoV-2 infection nor positive nucleocapsid antibodies were present in the vaccine recipients. These receptors have no identified antigens. The sample was CD4+ T cells from PBMCs cultured with HCoV-NL63 spike peptides, taken before COVID-19 vaccination. These TCRs come from a human donor who received a COVID-19 vaccine.

The rearrangement joins TRBV3-1 (or the pseudogene TRBV3-2) to TRBJ1-6; 8 nucleotides match TRBD1. The V and J ends lost 4 bases and 13 bases, in that order; junction bases with no gene match: 12. The V gene's germline CDR1 is LGHDT and CDR2 YNNKEL (reference sequence). CDR3 size: 15 residues. CDR3 in amino acids: CASSLTQGAGGPLHF. The CDR3 DNA reads as TGTGCCAGCAGCCTCACTCAGGGGGCTGGGGGGCCCCTCCACTTT.

The CDR3 sequence: CASSQEGAVNTEAFF. The CDR3 DNA sequence: TGCGCCAGCAGCCAAGAGGGGGCGGTGAACACTGAAGCTTTCTTT. The V call is TRBV4-1, the J call TRBJ1-1; TRBD1 might be the D (6 bases). Trimming shortened V by 0 bases and J by 0 bases, and 8 bases separated the two germline ends. The V gene's germline CDR1 is MGHRA and CDR2 YSYEKL. The CDR3 loop spans 15 amino acids.

This clone is categorized as medium-sized (0.01 to 0.1%). The CDR3 bases are TGTGCCAGCAGCCCTAGCTCCTACGAGCAGTACTTC. As protein: CASSPSSYEQYF. The chain couples TRBV28 to TRBJ2-7; D unresolved. CDR1 and CDR2 from the germline V gene are MDHEN and SYDVKM. The CDR3 has 12 residues. Trimming stripped 6 bases from V and 0 bases from J, with 6 bases between.

This sequence joins TRBV29-1 and TRBJ2-1; 10 positions match TRBD1. CDR3 length: 14 amino acids. Trimming at V came to 8 bases and at J to 8 bases, leaving 12 bases not matched to a gene. The V gene's germline CDR1 is SQVTM and CDR2 ANQGSEA. CDR3 sequence (DNA): TGCAGCCACAAACGGGACAGGGGCGGATATGAGCAGTTCTTC. Amino acid sequence: CSHKRDRGGYEQFF.

The chain carries TRBV3-1 (or the pseudogene TRBV3-2) and TRBJ2-4; 9 bases align to TRBD2. The J segment lost 9 bases and the V segment lost 1 base, leaving 7 bases of the junction unmatched. CDR3 length: 15 amino acids. Germline V gives CDR1 LGHDT, CDR2 YNNKEL (reference sequence). The CDR3: CASSQVAGGPSIQYF. Here the CDR3 DNA reads TGTGCCAGCAGCCAAGTTGCGGGGGGGCCTAGCATTCAGTACTTC.

This clone was counted only a few times. The V and J genes are TRBV28 and TRBJ1-2, with D unclear. The germline CDR1 and CDR2 sequences are MDHEN and SYDVKM. This CDR3 contains 14 residues. Trimming removed 7 bases from V and 4 bases from J, with 16 bases in between. The CDR3 loop is CASIPTQTFYGYTF. CDR3 DNA sequence: TGTGCCAGCATACCGACACAAACTTTCTATGGCTACACCTTC.